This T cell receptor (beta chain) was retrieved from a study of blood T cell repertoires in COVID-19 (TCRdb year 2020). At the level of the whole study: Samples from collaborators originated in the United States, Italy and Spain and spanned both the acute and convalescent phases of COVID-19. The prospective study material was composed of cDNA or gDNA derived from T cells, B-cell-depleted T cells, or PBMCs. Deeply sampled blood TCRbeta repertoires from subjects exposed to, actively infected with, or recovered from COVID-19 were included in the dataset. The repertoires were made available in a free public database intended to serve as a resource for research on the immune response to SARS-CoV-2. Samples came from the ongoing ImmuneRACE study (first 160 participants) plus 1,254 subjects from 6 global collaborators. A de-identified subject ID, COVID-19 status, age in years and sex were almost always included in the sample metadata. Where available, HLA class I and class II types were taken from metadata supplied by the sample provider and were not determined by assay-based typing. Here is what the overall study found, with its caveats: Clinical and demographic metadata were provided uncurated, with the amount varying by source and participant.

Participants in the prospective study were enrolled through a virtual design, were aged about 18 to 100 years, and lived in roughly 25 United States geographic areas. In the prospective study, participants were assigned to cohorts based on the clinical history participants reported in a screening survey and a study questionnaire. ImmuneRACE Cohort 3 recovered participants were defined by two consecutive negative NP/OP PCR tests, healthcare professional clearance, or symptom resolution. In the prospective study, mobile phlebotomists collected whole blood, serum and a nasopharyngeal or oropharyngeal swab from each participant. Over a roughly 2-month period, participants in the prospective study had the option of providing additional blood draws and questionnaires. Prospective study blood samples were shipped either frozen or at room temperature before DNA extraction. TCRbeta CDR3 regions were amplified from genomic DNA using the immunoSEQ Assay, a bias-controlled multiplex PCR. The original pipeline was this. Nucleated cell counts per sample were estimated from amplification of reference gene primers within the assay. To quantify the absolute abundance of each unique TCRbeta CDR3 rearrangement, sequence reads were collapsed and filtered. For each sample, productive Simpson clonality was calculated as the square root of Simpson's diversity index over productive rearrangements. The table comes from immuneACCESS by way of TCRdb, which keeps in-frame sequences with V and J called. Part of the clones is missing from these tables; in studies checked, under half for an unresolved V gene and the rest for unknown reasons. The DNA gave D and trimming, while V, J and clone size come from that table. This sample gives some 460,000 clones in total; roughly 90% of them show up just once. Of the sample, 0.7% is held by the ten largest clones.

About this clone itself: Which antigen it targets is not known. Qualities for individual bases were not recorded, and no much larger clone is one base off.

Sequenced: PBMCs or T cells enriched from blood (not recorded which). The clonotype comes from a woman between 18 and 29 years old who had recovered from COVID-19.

This receptor has the CDR3 CASSSAEQLSPLHF. In nucleotides, the sequence is TGTGCCAGCAGTTCGGCCGAGCAACTATCACCCCTCCACTTT. Here the chain combines TRBV27 and TRBJ1-6, with no confidently assigned D gene. The germline V gene (reference sequence) gives CDR1 as MNHEY and CDR2 as SMNVEV. The CDR3 sequence holds 14 residues, the cysteine and phenylalanine included. The sequence is cut down to CDR3 DNA, 42 bases in frame from base 1. V loses 4 bases of germline sequence and J loses 10 bases, and the interval between the two ends is 14 bases.